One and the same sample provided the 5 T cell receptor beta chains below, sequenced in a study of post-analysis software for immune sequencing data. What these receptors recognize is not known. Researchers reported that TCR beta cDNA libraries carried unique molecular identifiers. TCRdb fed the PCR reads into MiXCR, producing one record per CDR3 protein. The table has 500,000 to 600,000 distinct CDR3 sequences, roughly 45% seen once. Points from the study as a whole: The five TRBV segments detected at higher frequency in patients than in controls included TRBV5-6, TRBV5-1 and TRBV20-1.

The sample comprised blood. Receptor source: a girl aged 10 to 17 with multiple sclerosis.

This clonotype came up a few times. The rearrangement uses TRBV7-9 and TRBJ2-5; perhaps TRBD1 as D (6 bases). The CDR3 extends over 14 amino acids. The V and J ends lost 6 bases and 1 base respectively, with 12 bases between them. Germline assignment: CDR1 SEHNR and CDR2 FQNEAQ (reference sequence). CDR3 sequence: CASSAGQSQETQYF. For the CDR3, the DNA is TGTGCCAGCAGTGCCGGACAGTCCCAAGAGACCCAGTACTTC. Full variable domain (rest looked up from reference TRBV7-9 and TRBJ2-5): DTGVSQNPRHKITKRGQNVTFRCDPISEHNRLYWYRQTLGQGPEFLTYFQNEAQLEKSRLLSDRFSAERPKGSFSTLEIQRTEQGDSAMYLCASSAGQSQETQYFGPGTRLLVL.

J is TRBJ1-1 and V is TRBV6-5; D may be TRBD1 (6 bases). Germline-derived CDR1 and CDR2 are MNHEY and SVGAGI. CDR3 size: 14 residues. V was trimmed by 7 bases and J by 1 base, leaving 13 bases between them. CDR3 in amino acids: CASNTRGRNTEAFF. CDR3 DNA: TGTGCCAGCAACACCAGGGGACGGAACACTGAAGCTTTCTTT.

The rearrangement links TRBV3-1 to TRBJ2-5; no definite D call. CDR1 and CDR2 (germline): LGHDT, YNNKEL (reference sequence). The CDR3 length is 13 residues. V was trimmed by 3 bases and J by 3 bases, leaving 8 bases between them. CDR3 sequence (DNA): TGTGCCAGCAGCCACCCACCCGAAGAGACCCAGTACTTC. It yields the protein CASSHPPEETQYF.

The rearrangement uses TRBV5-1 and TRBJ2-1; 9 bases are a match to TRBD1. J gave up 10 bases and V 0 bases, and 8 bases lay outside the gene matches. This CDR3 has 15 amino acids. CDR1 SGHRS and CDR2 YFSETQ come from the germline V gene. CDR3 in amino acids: CASSLAGQGFEEQFF. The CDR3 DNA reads TGCGCCAGCAGCTTGGCGGGACAGGGATTTGAGGAGCAGTTCTTC.

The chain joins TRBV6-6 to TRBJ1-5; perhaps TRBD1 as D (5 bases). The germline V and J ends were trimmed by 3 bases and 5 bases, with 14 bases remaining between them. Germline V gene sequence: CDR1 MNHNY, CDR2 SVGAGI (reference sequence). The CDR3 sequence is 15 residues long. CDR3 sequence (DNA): TGTGCCAGCAGTTATTCTCCCTCGGGGGATCAGCCCCAGCATTTT. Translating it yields CASSYSPSGDQPQHF.